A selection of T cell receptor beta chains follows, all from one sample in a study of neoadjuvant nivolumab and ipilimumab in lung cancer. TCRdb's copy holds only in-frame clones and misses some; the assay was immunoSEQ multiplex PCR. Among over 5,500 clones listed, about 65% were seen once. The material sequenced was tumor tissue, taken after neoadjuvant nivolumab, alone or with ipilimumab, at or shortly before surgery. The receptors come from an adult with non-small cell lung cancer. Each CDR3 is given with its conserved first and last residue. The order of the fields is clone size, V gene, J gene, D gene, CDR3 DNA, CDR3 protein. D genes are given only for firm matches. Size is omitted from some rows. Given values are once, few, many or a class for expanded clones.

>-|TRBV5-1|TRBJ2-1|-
TGCGCCAGCCAAGGGGAAGCCTCCTACAATGAGCAGTTCTTC
CASQGEASYNEQFF
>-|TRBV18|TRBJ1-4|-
TGTGCCAGCTCAACGACGGCTGTTAATGAAAAACTGTTTTTT
CASSTTAVNEKLFF
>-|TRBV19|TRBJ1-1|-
TGTGCCAGTAGTATTGGCAGAGGCACTGAAGCTTTCTTT
CASSIGRGTEAFF
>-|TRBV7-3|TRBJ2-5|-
TGTGCCAGCAGCTTCGGACAGTCCAAGTGGGCCCAGTACTTC
CASSFGQSKWAQYF
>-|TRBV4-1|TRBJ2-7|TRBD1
TGCGCCAGCAGCCATCTCCCTCCGGGACAGGGGTGGGGCGAGCAGTACTTC
CASSHLPPGQGWGEQYF
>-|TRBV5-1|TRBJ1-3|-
TGCGCCAGCAGCTTGACTGGGATCGGAAACACCATATATTTT
CASSLTGIGNTIYF
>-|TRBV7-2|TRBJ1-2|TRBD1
TGTGCCAGCAGCTCCGGACAGGGGATGGGCTACACCTTC
CASSSGQGMGYTF
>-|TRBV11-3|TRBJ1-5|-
TGTGCCAGCAGCAGACTACCTATACCCCAAGGGCCCCAGCATTTT
CASSRLPIPQGPQHF
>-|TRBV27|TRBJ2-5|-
TGTGCCAGCGCCAGGGTCGTGCAAGAGACCCAGTACTTC
CASARVVQETQYF
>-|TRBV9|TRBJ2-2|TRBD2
TGTGCCAGCAGCGTAGTCGGTAGCGGGAGTAGGGCCACCGGGGAGCTGTTTTTT
CASSVVGSGSRATGELFF
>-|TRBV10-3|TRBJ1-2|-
TGTGCCATCAGTGAGTCAGGAGCGTTGGGAGCGTTGCACACCTTC
CAISESGALGALHTF
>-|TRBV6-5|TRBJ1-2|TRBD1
TGTGCCAGCAGGACGTTGGAGGGGGCAGGGGGCTACACCTTC
CASRTLEGAGGYTF
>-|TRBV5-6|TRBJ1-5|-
TGTGCCAGCAGCTTTGGGCCAGGCTCGGGCCAGCCCCAGCATTTT
CASSFGPGSGQPQHF
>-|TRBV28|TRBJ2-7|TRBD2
TGTGCCAGCAGGCCCGGGACTAGCCTCGAGCAGTACTTC
CASRPGTSLEQYF
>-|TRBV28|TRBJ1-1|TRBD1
TGTGCCAGCAGTCCGGGGACAGGGCTGAACACTGAAGCTTTCTTT
CASSPGTGLNTEAFF
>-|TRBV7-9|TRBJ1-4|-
TGTGCCAGCAGCTCCCAACCTTCGGAAAAACTGTTTTTT
CASSSQPSEKLFF
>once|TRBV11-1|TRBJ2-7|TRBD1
TGTGCCAGCAGCCCAGTCGGGACAGGGAGGCTCGAGCAGTACTTC
CASSPVGTGRLEQYF
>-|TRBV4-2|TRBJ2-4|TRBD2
TGTGCCAGCAGCCCCGGGAGGGTGGGGAGCATTCAGTACTTC
CASSPGRVGSIQYF
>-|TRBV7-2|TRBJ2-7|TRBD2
TGTGCCAGCAGCTCCGGGACTAGCGGTACCTACGAGCAGTACTTC
CASSSGTSGTYEQYF
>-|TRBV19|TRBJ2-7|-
TGTGCCAGTAGTATCCGTGGGTACGAGCAGTACTTC
CASSIRGYEQYF
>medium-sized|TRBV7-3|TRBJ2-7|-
TGTGCCAGCAGCCCTAATCCCAACTCCTACGAGCAGTACTTC
CASSPNPNSYEQYF
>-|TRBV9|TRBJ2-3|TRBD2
TGTGCCAGCAGCGTACTAGCGGGAGGGACGGCAGATACGCAGTATTTT
CASSVLAGGTADTQYF
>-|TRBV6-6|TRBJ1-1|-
TGTGCCAGCGGAGTCTATCGGAACACTGAAGCTTTCTTT
CASGVYRNTEAFF
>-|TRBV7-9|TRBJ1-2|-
TGTGCCAGCAACGGACCTACTAACTATGGCTACACCTTC
CASNGPTNYGYTF
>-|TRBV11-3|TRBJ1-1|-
TGTGCCAGCAGCTTACGGGCACGCACTGAAGCTTTCTTT
CASSLRARTEAFF
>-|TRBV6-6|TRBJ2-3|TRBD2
TGTGCCAGCAGTTACTTACTAGCGGAGGGGCAAGATACGCAGTATTTT
CASSYLLAEGQDTQYF
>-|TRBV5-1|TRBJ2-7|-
TGCGCCAGCAGCCCGACGGGACGGACCTACGAGCAGTACTTC
CASSPTGRTYEQYF
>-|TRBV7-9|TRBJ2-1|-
TGTGCCAGCAGCTTAGCCGGAGGAGCTTCGAGCTCCTACAATGAGCAGTTCTTC
CASSLAGGASSSYNEQFF
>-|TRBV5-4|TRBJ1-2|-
TGTGCCAGCAGCTTAACTGGGGCGGACTATGGCTACACCTTC
CASSLTGADYGYTF
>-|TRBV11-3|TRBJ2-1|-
TGTGCCAGCAGCACGAGGGGTAGTACAGCCCTCGGTGAGCAGTTCTTC
CASSTRGSTALGEQFF
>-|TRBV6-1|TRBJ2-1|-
TGTGCCAGCAGAGGCGGAGTCCCACCCTACAATGAGCAGTTCTTC
CASRGGVPPYNEQFF
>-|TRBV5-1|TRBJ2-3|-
TGCGCCAGCAGCTTGGGAAGGGGCCCAGATACGCAGTATTTT
CASSLGRGPDTQYF
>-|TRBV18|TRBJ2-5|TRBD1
TGTGCCAGCTCACGAGGGACAGGGGTTGAGGAGGAGACCCAGTACTTC
CASSRGTGVEEETQYF
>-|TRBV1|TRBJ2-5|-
TGCACCAGCAGCACTAGCGGGGTACAAGAGACCCAGTACTTC
CTSSTSGVQETQYF
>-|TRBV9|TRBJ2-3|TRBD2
TGTGCCAGCAGCGCCGGGGGAGGGCCCCCAGATACGCAGTATTTT
CASSAGGGPPDTQYF
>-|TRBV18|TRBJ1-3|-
TGTGCCAGCTCACCGTCATCCCCAGCGGACCCTGGAAACACCATATATTTT
CASSPSSPADPGNTIYF
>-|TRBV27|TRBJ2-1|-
TGTGCCAGCAGTTTCCCGGGCGCTTCCTCCTACAATGAGCAGTTCTTC
CASSFPGASSYNEQFF
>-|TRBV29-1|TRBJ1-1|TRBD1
TGCAGCGTTTACGAGACAGGGAGGACTGAAGCTTTCTTT
CSVYETGRTEAFF
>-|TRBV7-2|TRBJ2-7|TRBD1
TGTGCCAGCAGCTCTGCGGGACAGGGGTACGAGCAGTACTTC
CASSSAGQGYEQYF
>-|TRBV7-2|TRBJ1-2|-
TGTGCCAGCAGCTTAGACCCGGGGGTGGGGGGCTACACCTTC
CASSLDPGVGGYTF
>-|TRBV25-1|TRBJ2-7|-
TGTGCCAGCACCCGAGGGGGACCAACTCTGGAGCAGTACTTC
CASTRGGPTLEQYF
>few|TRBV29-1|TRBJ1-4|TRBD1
TGCAGCGTTTCCGGGACAGACTTAAATGAAAAACTGTTTTTT
CSVSGTDLNEKLFF
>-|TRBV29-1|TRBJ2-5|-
TGCAGCGTCAACTCAAACAGGAAAGAGACCCAGTACTTC
CSVNSNRKETQYF
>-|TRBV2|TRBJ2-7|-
TGTGCCAGCACGATGAACTATAAGGGCGAGCAGTACTTC
CASTMNYKGEQYF
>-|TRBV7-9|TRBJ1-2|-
TGTGCCAGCAGCGACCGGACGGCCAATGGCTACACCTTC
CASSDRTANGYTF
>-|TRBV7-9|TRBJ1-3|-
TGTGCCAGCAGCCTTCAAGGTGCTTCTGGAAACACCATATATTTT
CASSLQGASGNTIYF